This T cell receptor (beta chain) was identified in a study of Graves' ophthalmopathy and Graves' hyperthyroidism (dated by TCRdb to about 2018). Turning to the overall study: Peripheral blood samples were taken at the time of initial diagnosis, before any treatment was given. The study used TCR beta repertoire signatures to distinguish Graves' ophthalmopathy from Graves' hyperthyroidism and to predict progression to ophthalmopathy. In total, around 130 blood samples were TCR-sequenced: approximately 40 ophthalmopathy, approximately 80 hyperthyroidism and approximately 17 hyperthyroidism-to-ophthalmopathy patients. To explore V-J signatures that separate ophthalmopathy from hyperthyroidism, a discovery set of about a hundred patients was enrolled, consisting of 43 with ophthalmopathy and approximately 57 with stable hyperthyroidism. An independent validation cohort comprised roughly 20 hyperthyroidism patients and roughly 15 patients who later progressed from hyperthyroidism to ophthalmopathy. T-cell repertoires of thyroid tissue and blood were compared in more than 5 hyperthyroidism patients. Once sampling was done, hyperthyroidism patients were given methimazole at a starting dose of 30 mg daily, while ophthalmopathy patients were given high-dose intravenous methylprednisolone. The 75 to 100 discovery patients were randomly divided into training and test sets at a 7:3 ratio.

The cysteine opens and the phenylalanine closes a CDR3 of 13 amino acids. The kept DNA is CDR3 alone, 39 bases in frame from the first base. Taken from the germline V gene, the CDR1 and CDR2 loops are ENHRY and SYGVKD. The junction shows trimming of 5 bases on V and 4 bases on J, and the gene matches do not reach 5 bases of it. Ophthalmopathy patients were characterized by moderately to severely active disease, a Clinical Activity Score of at least 3, a NOSPECS grade of at least 4, and a disease duration under 3 months. Anyone with other autoimmune diseases, uncontrolled infections, pregnancy or lactation was excluded from the study. Clinical symptoms, serum thyroxine, TRAb, thyroid ultrasound and orbital computed tomography were used for diagnosis. Using Ficoll-Paque density gradient centrifugation, PBMCs were isolated from approximately 11 ml of fresh peripheral blood. Total RNA was extracted using Trizol reagent, and RNA quality was checked on an Agilent 2100 Bioanalyzer.

This clonotype was seen at least ten times. Its recognized antigen is unknown. Per-nucleotide qualities are absent, and no much larger clonotype sits a single base away. For repertoire sequencing, TCR beta CDR3 regions were amplified from RNA transcripts. A first-round RT-PCR used HTBI primers with the Qiagen OneStep RT-PCR kit, followed by a second-round multiplex PCR, size selection and purification. Libraries were sequenced paired-end with 100 bp reads on an Illumina HiSeq2000. As for how the authors treated the data: Reads were processed with SOAPnuke, discarding reads with adapters, uncalled bases, mean Phred below 15, or no exact constant-primer or identifier match. COPE v1.2.5 was used to merge the high-quality paired reads. Unique nucleotide sequences were defined as clonotypes and aligned to IMGT TRB V, D and J references using MiTCR v1.1. The analysis was limited to V-J combinations with a frequency above 0.0001, which together covered over 99% of the repertoires. For each V-J combination, a TCR clonal expansion and chaos score was defined as the ratio of F50 clonal expansion to chaos observed in the TCRdist matrix. Welch's t-statistics and random forest were used to narrow the features down to 10 to 15 V-J combinations, which were then fed into a naive Bayes classifier. The Morisita-Horn index was used to measure how similar the thyroid and blood repertoires were. TCRdb trimmed public reads at Q25 via fastp, called clones via MiXCR and kept in-frame beta chains. Merged by CDR3 protein, the rows form single entries marked with the most common genes and DNA. TCRdb assigned the V and J calls; the authors' analysis was not used. This sample lists about 400,000 distinct CDR3 sequences; about 16% were detected once. The leading ten clones occupy around 1.4% of the sample.

Results the study describes overall, beyond this receptor: No statistical method was used to predetermine the sample size, and group allocation was not hidden from the investigators. In validation, the model predicted ophthalmopathy progression with about 71% sensitivity and approximately 75% specificity; more than ten predicted patients were CT-confirmed with GO in a median of approximately 6.5 months. Ophthalmopathy was separated from stable hyperthyroidism by the 13-signature model with roughly 88% sensitivity and 81% to 83% specificity in cross-validation and with 80%/75% in the test set. Most expanded thyroid clonotypes with frequency above 0.001 were also detected in blood, suggesting blood repertoires may reflect the thyroid immune response.

This clonotype was obtained from a woman aged 18-29 years with Graves' ophthalmopathy. Donor details come from another sample of the same person, matched by shared clones. The chain employs TRBV10-3 and TRBJ2-7, with 7 junctional bases fitting TRBD1. The sample was peripheral blood. The DNA reads TGTGCCATCAGTTCCGGGACAGCGTACGAGCAGTACTTC. It encodes CAISSGTAYEQYF.